The rows below give T cell receptor beta chains drawn from one sample of a study of blood T cell repertoires in COVID-19. Produced via immunoSEQ multiplex PCR; TCRdb's table is partial and in-frame only. Here the sample spans 150,000 to 250,000 clones, 80% to 85% being singletons. The specimen sequenced was PBMCs or T cells enriched from blood (not recorded which). These receptor sequences come from a man aged 35-49 years who had recovered from COVID-19. The CDR3 runs from the conserved cysteine through the conserved F or W. A D gene is named only where the DNA matches it firmly. Some rows have no size entry. The others give once, few or many, or a class for an expanded clone.

CDR3 length,D gene,J gene,V gene,clone size,CDR3 DNA,CDR3 protein
12,TRBD1,TRBJ2-7,TRBV5-1,-,TGCGCCAGCAGCTTGGAGGGGGCGGCGCAGTACTTC,CASSLEGAAQYF
15,-,TRBJ2-7,TRBV28,-,TGTGCCAGCACGGGACCGGGAGAGGCCTCCTACGAGCAGTACTTC,CASTGPGEASYEQYF
15,-,TRBJ2-5,TRBV5-1,-,TGCGCCAGCAGCTTGAACGTCGGCGGGTCGGAGACCCAGTACTTC,CASSLNVGGSETQYF
16,TRBD1,TRBJ2-7,TRBV4-1,-,TGCGCCAGCAGCCCAAAACTCGGGACAGATTCCTACGAGCAGTACTTC,CASSPKLGTDSYEQYF
15,TRBD1,TRBJ1-2,TRBV4-3,-,TGCGCCAGCAGCCAAACCTGGACAGGGGGCAATGGCTACACCTTC,CASSQTWTGGNGYTF
13,-,TRBJ1-2,TRBV7-9,-,TGTGCCAGCAGCTTATCACCGGAGGGCTTGGACACCTTC,CASSLSPEGLDTF
14,-,TRBJ1-4,TRBV30,few,TGTGCCTGGAGTTTCAAGGGGACTAATGAAAAACTGTTTTTT,CAWSFKGTNEKLFF
16,TRBD1,TRBJ1-2,TRBV9,-,TGTGCCAGCAGCGTAGCGGCGACAGGGGGCCTATATGGCTACACCTTC,CASSVAATGGLYGYTF
16,-,TRBJ1-5,TRBV6-5,-,TGTGCCAGCAGTTACCTCGTAGACAGTAGCAATCAGCCCCAGCATTTT,CASSYLVDSSNQPQHF
14,-,TRBJ2-2,TRBV5-8,-,TGTGCCAGCAGCTTGGGGCAACCTACCGGGGAGCTGTTTTTT,CASSLGQPTGELFF
14,-,TRBJ1-3,TRBV28,-,TGTGCCAGCAGTGACACTCTCTTAGGAAACACCATATATTTT,CASSDTLLGNTIYF
15,TRBD1,TRBJ1-1,TRBV27,-,TGTGCCAGCAGTTTCACCGGACAGGGAAAGACTGAAGCTTTCTTT,CASSFTGQGKTEAFF
14,TRBD1,TRBJ1-2,TRBV6-5,few,TGTGCCAGCAGTTACTCTTTGTCGGGGGGACAGGACACCTTC,CASSYSLSGGQDTF
12,-,TRBJ1-1,TRBV3-1/TRBV3-2,-,TGTGCCAGCAGCCAAGGGGTGGGAGGGCAGTTCTTT,CASSQGVGGQFF
15,TRBD1,TRBJ1-1,TRBV10-3,-,TGTGCCATCAGAGTCGGGACAGGGATAAACACTGAAGCTTTCTTT,CAIRVGTGINTEAFF
15,-,TRBJ1-1,TRBV5-5,-,TGTGCCAGCAGCTACAAAACACAGGGTAACACTGAAGCTTTCTTT,CASSYKTQGNTEAFF
14,-,TRBJ2-5,TRBV18,few,TGTGCCAGCTCACTAGGGGCTGTCCAAGAGACCCAGTACTTC,CASSLGAVQETQYF
14,-,TRBJ2-7,TRBV19,-,TGTGCCAGTAGTATTCGGGACAATTACTACGAGCAGTACTTC,CASSIRDNYYEQYF
14,-,TRBJ2-1,TRBV10-3,once,TGTGCCATCAGTGACACAGGTTCCTACAATGAGCAGTTCTTC,CAISDTGSYNEQFF
14,-,TRBJ1-1,TRBV6-4,many,TGTGCCAGCAGTGACTCCGGGGACATGTATGAAGCTTTCTTT,CASSDSGDMYEAFF
18,TRBD2,TRBJ2-1,TRBV5-1,-,TGCGCCAGCAGCCCCACGACTAGCGGGGGCGATGGGAGGAATGAGCAGTTCTTC,CASSPTTSGGDGRNEQFF
13,-,TRBJ1-4,TRBV11-2,-,TGTGCCAGCACCCTGGGGGGGGATGAAAAACTGTTTTTT,CASTLGGDEKLFF
15,-,TRBJ1-5,TRBV5-8,-,TGTGCCAGCAGCTTGGCCGGGATCGGCAATCAGCCCCAGCATTTT,CASSLAGIGNQPQHF
13,-,TRBJ1-2,TRBV6-1,-,TGTGCCAGCAGTTTGTCCAGGGATTATGGCTACACCTTC,CASSLSRDYGYTF
12,-,TRBJ2-7,TRBV7-2,once,TGTGCCAGCAGCCCGGGTAACTACGAGCAGTACTTC,CASSPGNYEQYF
14,-,TRBJ1-2,TRBV6-2/TRBV6-3,once,TGTGCCAGCAGTTACACGACAGAAGCTTATGGCTACACCTTC,CASSYTTEAYGYTF
16,-,TRBJ1-1,TRBV5-1,-,TGCGCCAGCAGGGAGGGACCCACCCTACGGGGGACTGAAGCTTTCTTT,CASREGPTLRGTEAFF
14,TRBD1,TRBJ1-5,TRBV2,-,TGTGCCAGCCGGACAGGGTCGAGCAATCAGCCCCAGCATTTT,CASRTGSSNQPQHF
18,TRBD2,TRBJ2-3,TRBV4-2,-,TGTGCCAGCAGCCAATCAGGCATGGCGGGGGGGTCCCCCGATACGCAGTATTTT,CASSQSGMAGGSPDTQYF
14,TRBD2,TRBJ2-1,TRBV19,-,TGTGCCAGTAGATGGGCTAGCGGGGACAATGAGCAGTTCTTC,CASRWASGDNEQFF
13,-,TRBJ2-7,TRBV4-3,once,TGCGCCAGCAGCCAAGGGAGCTCGGGCGAGCAGTACTTC,CASSQGSSGEQYF